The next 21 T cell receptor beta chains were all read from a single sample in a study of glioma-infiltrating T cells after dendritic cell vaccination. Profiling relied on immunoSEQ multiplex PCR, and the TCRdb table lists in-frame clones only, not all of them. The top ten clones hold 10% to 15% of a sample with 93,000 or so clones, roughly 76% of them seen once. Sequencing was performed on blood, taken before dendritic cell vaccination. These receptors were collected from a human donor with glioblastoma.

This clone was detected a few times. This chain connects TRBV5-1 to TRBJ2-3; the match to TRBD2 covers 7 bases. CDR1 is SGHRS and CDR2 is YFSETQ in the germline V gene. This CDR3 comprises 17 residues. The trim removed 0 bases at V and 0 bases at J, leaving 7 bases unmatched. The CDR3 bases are TGCGCCAGCAGCTTGGCTCTAGCGGCTAAAAGCACAGATACGCAGTATTTT. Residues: CASSLALAAKSTDTQYF.

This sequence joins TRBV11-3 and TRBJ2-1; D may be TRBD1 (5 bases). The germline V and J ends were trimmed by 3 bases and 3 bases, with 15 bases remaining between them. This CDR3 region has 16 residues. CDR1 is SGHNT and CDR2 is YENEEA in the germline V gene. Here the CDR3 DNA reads TGTGCCAGCAGCTTCGGTGGGGCTAGTTTCTACAATGAGCAGTTCTTC. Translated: CASSFGGASFYNEQFF.

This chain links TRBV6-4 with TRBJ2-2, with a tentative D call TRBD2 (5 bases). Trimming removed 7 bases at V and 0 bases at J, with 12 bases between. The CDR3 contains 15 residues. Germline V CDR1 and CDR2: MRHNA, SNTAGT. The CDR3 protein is CASNGGIPNTGELFF. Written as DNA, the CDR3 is TGTGCCAGCAATGGAGGAATCCCGAACACCGGGGAGCTGTTTTTT.

The CDR3, as DNA: TGCGCCAGCACCCCCTCTCTCGGGGGGGGCATGGAGACAGATACGCAGTATTTT. Amino acid sequence: CASTPSLGGGMETDTQYF. V and J are TRBV5-1 and TRBJ2-3, with TRBD2 matching 8 bases. Germline V lookup: CDR1 SGHRS, CDR2 YFSETQ. This CDR3 is 18 amino acids long. V shed 6 bases, J shed 3 bases, and the junction held 18 bases outside the gene matches.

The CDR3 sequence: CAISESSGGAADTQYF. CDR3 DNA sequence: TGTGCCATCAGTGAGTCTAGCGGGGGGGCCGCAGATACGCAGTATTTT. J is TRBJ2-3 and V is TRBV10-3; 11 bases line up with TRBD2. V dropped 0 bases and J dropped 4; count of bases not matched to a gene: 3. The germline CDR1 and CDR2 sequences are ENHRY and SYGVKD. This CDR3 has 16 residues.

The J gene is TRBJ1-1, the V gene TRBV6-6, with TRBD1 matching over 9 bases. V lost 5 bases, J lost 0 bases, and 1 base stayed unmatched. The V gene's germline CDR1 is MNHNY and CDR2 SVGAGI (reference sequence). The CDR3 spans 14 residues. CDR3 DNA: TGTGCCAGCAGTCACAGGGGGCTGAACACTGAAGCTTTCTTT. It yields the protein CASSHRGLNTEAFF.

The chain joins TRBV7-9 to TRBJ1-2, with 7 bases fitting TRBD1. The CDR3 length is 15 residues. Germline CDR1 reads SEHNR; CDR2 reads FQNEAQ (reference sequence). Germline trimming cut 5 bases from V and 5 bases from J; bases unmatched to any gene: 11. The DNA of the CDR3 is TGTGCCAGCAGCCTCGGGACAGTCGCTGGGTATGGCTACACCTTC. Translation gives CASSLGTVAGYGYTF.

The CDR3 sequence is CASSTDNYEQYF. CDR3 DNA: TGTGCCAGCAGCACGGACAACTACGAGCAGTACTTC. The rearrangement joins TRBV13 to TRBJ2-7; possible D gene TRBD1, 5 bases. V was trimmed by 5 bases and J by 3 bases, leaving 8 bases between them. There are 12 residues in the CDR3. CDR1 is PRHDT, CDR2 FYEKMQ, per germline (reference sequence).

CDR3 in DNA: TGCGCCAGCAGCTTGGGAGTCGATGTCTACAATGAGCAGTTCTTC. Its protein is CASSLGVDVYNEQFF. The chain links TRBV5-1 to TRBJ2-1, with unresolved D. Looked up from germline, CDR1 is SGHRS and CDR2 is YFSETQ. Trimming shortened V by 0 bases and J by 3 bases, and 10 bases separated the two germline ends. The CDR3 covers 15 residues.

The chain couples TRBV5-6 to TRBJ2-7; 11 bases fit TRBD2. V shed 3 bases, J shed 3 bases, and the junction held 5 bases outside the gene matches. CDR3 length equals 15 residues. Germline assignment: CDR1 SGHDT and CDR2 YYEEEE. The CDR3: CASSWGLADLYEQYF. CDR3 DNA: TGTGCCAGCAGCTGGGGACTAGCGGACCTCTACGAGCAGTACTTC.

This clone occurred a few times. CDR3 coding DNA: TGTGCCATCAGAAATTCCGGGACAGGGGGCTACGAGCAGTACTTC. It translates to CAIRNSGTGGYEQYF. V gene TRBV10-3 combines with J gene TRBJ2-4; 11 bases fit TRBD1. The end of the DNA fits TRBJ2-7 better, so the J call may be wrong. Per the germline V gene, CDR1 is ENHRY and CDR2 is SYGVKD. The CDR3 has 15 residues.

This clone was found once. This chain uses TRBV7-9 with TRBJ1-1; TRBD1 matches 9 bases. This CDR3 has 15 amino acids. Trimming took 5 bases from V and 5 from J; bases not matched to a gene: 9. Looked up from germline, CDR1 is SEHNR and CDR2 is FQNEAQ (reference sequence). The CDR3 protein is CASSPTGGARTEAFF. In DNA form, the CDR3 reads TGTGCCAGCAGCCCTACAGGGGGCGCGCGGACTGAAGCTTTCTTT.

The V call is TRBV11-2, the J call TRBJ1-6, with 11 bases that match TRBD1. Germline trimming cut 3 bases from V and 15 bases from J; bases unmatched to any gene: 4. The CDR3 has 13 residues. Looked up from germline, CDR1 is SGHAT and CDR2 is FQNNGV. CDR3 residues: CASSFGQGALLHF. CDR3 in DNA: TGTGCCAGCAGCTTTGGACAGGGGGCCCTCCTCCACTTT.

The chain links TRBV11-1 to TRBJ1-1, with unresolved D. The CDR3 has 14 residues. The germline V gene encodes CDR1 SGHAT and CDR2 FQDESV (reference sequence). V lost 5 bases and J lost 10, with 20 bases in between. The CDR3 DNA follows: TGTGCCAGCAGCCTTAACCGACTTACGCGTCGAGCTTTCTTT. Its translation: CASSLNRLTRRAFF.

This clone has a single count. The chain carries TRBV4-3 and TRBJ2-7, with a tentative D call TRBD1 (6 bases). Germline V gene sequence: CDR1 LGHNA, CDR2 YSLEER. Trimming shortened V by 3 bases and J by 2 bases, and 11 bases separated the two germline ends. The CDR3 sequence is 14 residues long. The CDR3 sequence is CASSHTDRAYEQYF. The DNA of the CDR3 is TGCGCCAGCAGCCACACGGACAGAGCCTACGAGCAGTACTTC.

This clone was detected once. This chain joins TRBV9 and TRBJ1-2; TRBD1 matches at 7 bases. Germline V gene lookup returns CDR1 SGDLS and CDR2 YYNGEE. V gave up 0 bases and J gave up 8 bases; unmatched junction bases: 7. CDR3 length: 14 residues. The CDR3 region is CASSVDSRGYGYTF. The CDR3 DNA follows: TGTGCCAGCAGCGTAGACTCCAGGGGGTACGGCTACACCTTC.

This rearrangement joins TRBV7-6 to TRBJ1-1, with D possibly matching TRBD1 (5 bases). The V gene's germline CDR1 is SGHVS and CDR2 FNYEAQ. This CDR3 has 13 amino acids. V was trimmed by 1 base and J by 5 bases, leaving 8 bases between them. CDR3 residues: CASSLGGGTEAFF. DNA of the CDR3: TGTGCCAGCAGCTTAGGTGGGGGGACTGAAGCTTTCTTT.

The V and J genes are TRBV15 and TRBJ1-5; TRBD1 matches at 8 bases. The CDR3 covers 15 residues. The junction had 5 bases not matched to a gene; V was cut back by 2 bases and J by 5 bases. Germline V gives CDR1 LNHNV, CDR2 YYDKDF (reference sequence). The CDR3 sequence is CATSRNSGGYQPQHF. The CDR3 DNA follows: TGTGCCACCAGCAGAAACTCAGGGGGCTATCAGCCCCAGCATTTT. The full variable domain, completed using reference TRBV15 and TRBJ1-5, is DAMVIQNPRYQVTQFGKPVTLSCSQTLNHNVMYWYQQKSSQAPKLLFHYYDKDFNNEADTPDNFQSRRPNTSFCFLDIRSPGLGDTAMYLCATSRNSGGYQPQHFGDGTRLSIL.

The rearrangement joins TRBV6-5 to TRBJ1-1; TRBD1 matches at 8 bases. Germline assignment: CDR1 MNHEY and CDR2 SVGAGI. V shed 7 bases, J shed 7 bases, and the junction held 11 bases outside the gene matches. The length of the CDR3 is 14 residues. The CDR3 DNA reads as TGTGCCAGCACCGACTCAACAGGGGGGATTGAAGCTTTCTTT. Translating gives CASTDSTGGIEAFF.

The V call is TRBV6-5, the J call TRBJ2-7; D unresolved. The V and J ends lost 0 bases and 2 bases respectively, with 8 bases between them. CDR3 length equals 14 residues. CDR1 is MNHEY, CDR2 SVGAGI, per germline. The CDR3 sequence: CASSYSRVPYEQYF. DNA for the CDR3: TGTGCCAGCAGTTACTCGAGAGTTCCCTACGAGCAGTACTTC.

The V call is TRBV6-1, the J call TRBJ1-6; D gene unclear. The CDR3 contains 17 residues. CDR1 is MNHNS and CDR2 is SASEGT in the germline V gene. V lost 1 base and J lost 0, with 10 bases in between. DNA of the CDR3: TGTGCCAGCAGTGAAGGCGGGTTGAGCTCCTATAATTCACCCCTCCACTTT. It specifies CASSEGGLSSYNSPLHF.